This entry is about one T cell receptor beta chain. The data were produced by immunoSEQ multiplex PCR, yet TCRdb's version contains in-frame clones alone and is incomplete. The table shows 20,000 to 25,000 clones, with around 90% occurring only once. This CDR3 contains 15 residues. Germline V CDR1 and CDR2: SGHAT, FQNNGV. J lost 8 bases, V lost 5 bases, and 14 bases had no gene match. These data originate in a study of blood T cell repertoires in COVID-19. About the study: T cells, B-cell-depleted T cells, or PBMCs supplied cDNA or gDNA.

The TCR sequence derives from an older woman with active COVID-19. V is TRBV11-2 and J is TRBJ1-2; 7 bases line up with TRBD1. The source material was peripheral blood. CDR3 sequence reads: CASSLPWGQRGGYTF. For the CDR3, the DNA is TGTGCCAGCAGCCTGCCCTGGGGACAGCGGGGGGGCTACACCTTC.